This T cell receptor (beta chain) was captured in a study of TIL therapy for anti-PD-1-resistant metastatic lung cancer. Study details: Patients then received nivolumab; progressors got lymphodepletion, TIL and IL-2.

Time point: pre-treatment sample, taken before nivolumab and TIL therapy. General observations from the study: Patients were highly selected, enriched for treatment-naive, never-smoker and oncogene-addicted cases.

This clone was observed once. Its antigen is not identified. V shed 0 bases and J shed 0 bases, with 10 bases lying between them. Germline CDR1 is SGHRS and CDR2 is YFSETQ. The CDR3 has 15 amino acids. Sequencing used immunoSEQ v3. Clones were read by immunoSEQ multiplex PCR, and TCRdb kept only the in-frame ones, dropping some. The profile covers about 53,000 clones, with about 73% appearing a single time and roughly 2% taken by the ten largest. The source material was blood, sampled at baseline. This TCR was recovered from a person aged 25 to 85 with non-small cell lung cancer. The chain is built from TRBV5-1 and TRBJ2-7, with D tentatively TRBD2 (6 bases). The CDR3 DNA follows: TGCGCCAGCAGCTTGGGACTAGAGAGCTCCTACGAGCAGTACTTC. Translated, it gives CASSLGLESSYEQYF.